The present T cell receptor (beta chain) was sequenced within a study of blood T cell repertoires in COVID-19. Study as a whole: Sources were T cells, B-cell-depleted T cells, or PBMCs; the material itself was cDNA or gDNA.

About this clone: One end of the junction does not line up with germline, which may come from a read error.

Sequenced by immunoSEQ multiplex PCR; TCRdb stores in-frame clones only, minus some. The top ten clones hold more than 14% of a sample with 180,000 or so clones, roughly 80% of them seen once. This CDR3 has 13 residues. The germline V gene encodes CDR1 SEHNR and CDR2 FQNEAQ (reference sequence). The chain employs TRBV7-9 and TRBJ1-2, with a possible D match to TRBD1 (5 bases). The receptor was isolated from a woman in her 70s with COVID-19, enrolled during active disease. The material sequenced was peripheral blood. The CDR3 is CASSLLTMDTNQF. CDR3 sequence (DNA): TGTGCCAGCAGCTTATTAACTATGGACACGAACCAATTC.